The clone carrying this T cell receptor beta chain occurred many times. These data originate in a study of CD8+ T cells in alopecia areata. Extracted RNA was reverse transcribed, and the resulting cDNA served as sequencing template. Using immunoSEQ multiplex PCR, the repertoire was profiled, and TCRdb retains in-frame clones only, with some absent. The data hold 110,000 to 150,000 clones, with 58% observed a single time. Sample: CD4+ T cells sorted from blood, taken at week 0. The receptor was derived from a human donor with alopecia areata.

The CDR3 DNA follows: TGTGCCAGCAGTAGGGACTCCACTAACACCGGGGAGCTGTTTTTT. The encoded protein is CASSRDSTNTGELFF. V and J are TRBV2 and TRBJ2-2, with a weak D call TRBD2 (6 bases). The CDR3 has 15 amino acids. Per germline, CDR1 SNHLY and CDR2 FYNNEI. V was pared by 5 bases and J by 2 bases, with 12 bases between. Supplemented by reference TRBV2 and TRBJ2-2, the full variable domain reads EPEVTQTPSHQVTQMGQEVILRCVPISNHLYFYWYRQILGQKVEFLVSFYNNEISEKSEIFDDQFSVERPDGSNFTLKIRSTKLEDSAMYFCASSRDSTNTGELFFGEGSRLTVL.